The T cell receptor beta chain under discussion was sequenced for a study of Ad26.COV2.S vaccination and SARS-CoV-2 variants. Clones were sequenced by immunoSEQ multiplex PCR, and TCRdb holds only the in-frame ones, with some missing. The sample records around 250,000 clones, around nine tenths being singletons. Noted treatment: some 19 received Ad26.COV2.S at low or high dose, single or two shots; several received placebo; per-sample allocation not given. Following the first vaccine or placebo injection, samples were taken on day 63. This receptor was taken from a person aged 18 to 59 who received the Ad26.COV2.S COVID-19 vaccine or a placebo. The sample was peripheral blood, taken in a trial of Ad26.COV2.S vaccine versus placebo.

CDR3 in amino acids: CASSDGQSNEKLFF. CDR3 bases: TGTGCCAGCAGCGACGGACAGAGTAATGAAAAACTGTTTTTT. The chain recombines TRBV9 with TRBJ1-4; D might be TRBD1 (6 bases). Germline-derived CDR1 and CDR2 are SGDLS and YYNGEE. There are 14 residues in the CDR3. The V end was cut by 3 bases, the J end by 4 bases, with 10 bases between.